The source of this T cell receptor beta chain is a study of CD8 T cells in ankylosing spondylitis. This clonotype was counted many times. The CDR3 runs to 15 residues. The ends lost 6 bases at V and 0 bases at J; junction bases unmatched: 5. Germline V gene lookup returns CDR1 SQVTM and CDR2 ANQGSEA. Each TCR beta library was made by quantitative 5'-RACE that incorporated molecular barcodes. TCRdb ran MiXCR on the 5' RACE reads and lists one entry per CDR3 protein. Of around 130,000 distinct CDR3 sequences listed, 7% to 10% are singletons. The source material was blood, either unsorted or a sorted T cell fraction (not recorded which). The sequence was collected from a male donor with ankylosing spondylitis or in good health (not recorded which). The chain carries TRBV29-1 and TRBJ2-1; TRBD2 aligns across 10 bases. CDR3: CSVHSGRSSYNEQFF. The DNA for the CDR3 is TGCAGCGTCCATAGCGGGAGGAGCTCCTACAATGAGCAGTTCTTC.